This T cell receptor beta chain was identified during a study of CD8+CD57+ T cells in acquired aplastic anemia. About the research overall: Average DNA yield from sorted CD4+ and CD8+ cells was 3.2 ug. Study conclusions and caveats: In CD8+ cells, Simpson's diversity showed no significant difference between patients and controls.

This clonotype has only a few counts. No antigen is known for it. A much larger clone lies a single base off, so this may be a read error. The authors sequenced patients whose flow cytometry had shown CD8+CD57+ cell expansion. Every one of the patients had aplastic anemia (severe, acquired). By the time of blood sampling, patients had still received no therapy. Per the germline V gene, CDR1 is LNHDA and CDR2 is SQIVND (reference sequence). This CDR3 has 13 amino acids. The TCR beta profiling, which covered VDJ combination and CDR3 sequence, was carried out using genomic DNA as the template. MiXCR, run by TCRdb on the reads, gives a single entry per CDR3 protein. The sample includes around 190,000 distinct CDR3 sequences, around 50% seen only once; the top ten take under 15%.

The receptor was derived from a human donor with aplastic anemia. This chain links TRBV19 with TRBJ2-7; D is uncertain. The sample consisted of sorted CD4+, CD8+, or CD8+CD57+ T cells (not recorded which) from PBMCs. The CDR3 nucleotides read TGTGCCAGTAGCCAAGACAAGTCGGCCGAGCAGCACTTC. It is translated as CASSQDKSAEQHF.